This T cell receptor (beta chain) was retrieved from a study of radiation and T cells in renal cell carcinoma. Study-wide background: Nephrectomy followed 15 Gy stereotactic body radiation by 4 weeks.

Study observations and caveats: Top tumor clonotypes rose in blood 2 weeks post-radiation, then contracted.

The time point is: blood 2 weeks post-SBRT. As to treatment: 15 Gy SBRT to primary tumor, nephrectomy 4 weeks later. Clear cell pathology was present in this patient's renal cell carcinoma. The repertoire was sequenced with immunoSEQ multiplex PCR; TCRdb's copy has only in-frame clones and lacks some. The sample has some 130,000 clones; 75% to 85% are singletons. In germline, CDR1 is SGHAT, CDR2 FQNNGV. The CDR3 covers 13 residues. With 6 bases removed from V and 2 bases from J, the gap between germline ends came to 10 bases. To note about this clone: What it recognizes is unknown.

The genes are TRBV11-2 and TRBJ1-1; D is undetermined. The sequence was obtained from a woman aged 55-70 years with renal cell carcinoma. This sample comprised blood, obtained from a patient whose treatment included radiotherapy and nephrectomy. The CDR3 bases are TGTGCCAGCAGACCGACCGTTAACACTGAAGCTTTCTTT. Translated: CASRPTVNTEAFF.